This entry features one TCR beta chain sequence. What it recognizes is unknown. The source of the sample is a study of Ad26.COV2.S vaccination and SARS-CoV-2 variants. Looking at the study overall: In the COV1001 trial, the donor was in the Ad26.COV2.S arm. Once, or twice with 56 days between doses, Ad26.COV2.S was given intramuscularly. Regarding the study as a whole: Possibly, TCR breadth and depth analyses underestimated total T cell responses.

As for treatment: 15 to 20 received Ad26.COV2.S at low or high dose, single or two shots; several received placebo; per-sample allocation not given. Specimens were obtained on day 63 following the first vaccine or placebo injection. Germline values: CDR1 MDHEN, CDR2 SYDVKM. J was trimmed by 4 bases and V by 2 bases; bases with no gene match: 4. The CDR3 length is 14 residues. Measured with immunoSEQ multiplex PCR; TCRdb has only the in-frame clones, and not every one. The sample records around 300,000 clones, 90% being singletons. This TCR was recovered from a person aged 18 to 59 who received the Ad26.COV2.S COVID-19 vaccine or a placebo. The chain joins TRBV28 to TRBJ1-2; 7 nucleotides line up with TRBD1. Here the sequenced sample was peripheral blood, taken in a trial of Ad26.COV2.S vaccine versus placebo. The CDR3 sequence: CASSLDRVGYGYTF. Written as DNA, the CDR3 is TGTGCCAGCAGTTTAGACAGGGTTGGCTATGGCTACACCTTC.